A single sample gave rise to the 31 T cell receptor beta chains below, sequenced in a study of cytomegalovirus exposure and HLA in healthy donors. PCR primers comprised 60 Vbeta and 13 Jbeta primers. TCRdb's table, derived via immunoSEQ multiplex PCR, lists solely in-frame clones and lacks some. This sample carries just over 150,000 clones, 82% of them seen once, and the ten largest clones take 5% to 7.5%. Specimen: PBMCs. All receptors derive from a woman aged 50 to 65 in good health and CMV-seropositive.

In its sample, this clone was seen a few times. This sequence joins TRBV4-3 and TRBJ1-4, with 7 bases aligning to TRBD1. The CDR3 is 15 amino acids. Germline assignment: CDR1 LGHNA and CDR2 YSLEER. J was trimmed by 8 bases and V by 0 bases; bases with no gene match: 6. CDR3 in amino acids: CASSQDNRRGEKLFF. DNA of the CDR3: TGCGCCAGCAGCCAAGATAATCGCAGGGGGGAAAAACTGTTTTTT.

CDR3 nucleotide sequence: TGTGCCAGCTCACCACCCCGGGGTTTGCAGTTCTTC. Translated: CASSPPRGLQFF. This chain links TRBV18 with TRBJ2-1; TRBD2 is a possible D gene (5 bases). Trimming left V 0 bases short and J 12 bases short, with 9 bases between. CDR3 length: 12 residues. The germline V gene has CDR1 KGHSH and CDR2 LQKENI.

This chain uses TRBV28 with TRBJ2-7, with 8 bases lining up with TRBD1. This CDR3 comprises 15 residues. Per the germline V gene, CDR1 is MDHEN and CDR2 is SYDVKM. Unmatched junction bases numbered 15, after V lost 7 bases and J lost 7 bases. The CDR3 region is CASTTTQGAGWEQYF. CDR3 DNA sequence: TGTGCCAGCACCACTACGCAGGGGGCGGGCTGGGAGCAGTACTTC.

The V gene is TRBV14, the J gene TRBJ1-2; TRBD1 matches 7 bases. Losses at the gene ends were 4 bases for V and 8 bases for J; bases not matched to a gene: 7. This CDR3 has 13 residues. CDR1 and CDR2 from the germline V gene are SGHDN and FVKESK. CDR3 loop: CASSPRQGEGYTF. The CDR3 DNA reads as TGTGCCAGCAGCCCCCGACAGGGAGAAGGCTACACCTTC.

CDR3 sequence (DNA): TGTGCCAGCAGTGCAGGACAAGCATACTACGAGCAGTACTTC. Residues: CASSAGQAYYEQYF. This chain connects TRBV2 to TRBJ2-7; TRBD1 might be the D (5 bases). The CDR3 consists of 14 residues. V shed 4 bases and J shed 3 bases, with 13 bases lying between them. Germline CDR1 is SNHLY and CDR2 is FYNNEI.

The count of this clone is one. CDR3 residues: CASSQGHQDGYTF. CDR3 bases: TGTGCCAGCAGTCAGGGCCACCAGGATGGCTACACCTTC. This chain connects TRBV6-1 to TRBJ1-2; perhaps TRBD1 as D (5 bases). The CDR3 length is 13 residues. CDR1 and CDR2 from the germline V gene are MNHNS and SASEGT. Trimming removed 5 bases at V and 6 bases at J, with 13 bases between.

V and J are TRBV25-1 and TRBJ1-2; TRBD1 is a possible D gene (6 bases). V lost 2 bases and J 2 bases, leaving 18 bases between the germline ends. CDR3 length: 17 residues. Germline values: CDR1 MGHDK, CDR2 SYGVNS. CDR3: CASSERWTDKTNYGYTF. The DNA of the CDR3 is TGTGCCAGCAGTGAAAGATGGACAGACAAGACCAACTATGGCTACACCTTC.

The chain links TRBV10-3 to TRBJ2-7; TRBD1 agrees at 7 bases. Germline lookup yields CDR1 ENHRY and CDR2 SYGVKD. With V trimmed by 4 bases and J by 7 bases, 7 bases remained unmatched. There are 13 residues in the CDR3. CDR3 bases: TGTGCCATCAGTGGACAGGGAACGGGGGAGCAGTACTTC. Protein sequence: CAISGQGTGEQYF.

The CDR3 region has the DNA TGTGCCAGCAGTGAAGCGTTCAGTACCCTACCCCTCCACTTT. Protein: CASSEAFSTLPLHF. V usage is TRBV6-1 and J usage is TRBJ1-6; D is unclear. Germline V gives CDR1 MNHNS, CDR2 SASEGT. Between the trimmed V and J ends, which lost 0 bases and 12 bases, there was a span of 12 bases. CDR3 length equals 14 residues.

The rearrangement joins TRBV28 to TRBJ2-5; TRBD2 might be the D (5 bases). Matching the DNA end better, TRBJ2-7 makes the J call doubtful. The CDR3 is made up of 11 amino acids. Germline-derived CDR1 and CDR2 are MDHEN and SYDVKM. CDR3 in DNA: TGTGCCAGCAGGAGCGGCCACGAGCAGTACTTC. Translated, it gives CASRSGHEQYF.

This clone occurred once. CDR3 sequence (DNA): TGTGCCAGCAGCCCCGGACAGGGGGTCTACAATGAGCAGTTCTTC. Translating gives CASSPGQGVYNEQFF. The chain joins TRBV9 to TRBJ2-1, with 10 bases that match TRBD1. Trimming removed 4 bases from V and 3 bases from J; junction bases left unmatched: 4. Germline V gives CDR1 SGDLS, CDR2 YYNGEE. This CDR3 is 15 amino acids long.

The chain uses TRBV27 and TRBJ1-6, with TRBD1 matching over 9 bases. The CDR3 sequence is 14 residues long. Germline CDR1 is MNHEY and CDR2 is SMNVEV (reference sequence). The V gene end was trimmed by 5 bases and the J gene end by 7 bases; junction bases not matched to a gene: 3. The CDR3 loop reads CASSPGTGNSPLHF. The CDR3 DNA sequence: TGTGCCAGCAGTCCCGGGACAGGGAATTCACCCCTCCACTTT.

J is TRBJ2-3 and V is TRBV12-5, with D perhaps TRBD1 (5 bases). The CDR3 loop spans 15 amino acids. The germline gives CDR1 LGHNT, CDR2 FRNRAP. V lost 2 bases and J 1 base, leaving 10 bases between the germline ends. Here the CDR3 DNA reads TGTGCTAGTGGTTTGCTCAGGGTTGGCACAGATACGCAGTATTTT. It encodes CASGLLRVGTDTQYF.

The chain joins TRBV5-1 to TRBJ1-2; a possible D gene is TRBD1 (6 bases). V dropped 0 bases and J dropped 2 bases, with 11 bases sitting between them. The CDR3 covers 15 residues. The germline CDR1 and CDR2 sequences are SGHRS and YFSETQ. The CDR3 DNA reads TGCGCCAGCAGCTTGGACAGGGCGAGGAACTATGGCTACACCTTC. Amino acids: CASSLDRARNYGYTF.

V is TRBV2 and J is TRBJ1-3; 7 bases match TRBD1. This CDR3 has 15 amino acids. Germline CDR1 SNHLY, CDR2 FYNNEI. V shed 4 bases, J shed 0 bases, and the junction held 3 bases outside the gene matches. CDR3 region: CASSGQGRSGNTIYF. CDR3 DNA sequence: TGTGCCAGCAGTGGACAGGGCCGCTCTGGAAACACCATATATTTT. The full variable domain, its missing parts supplied by reference TRBV2 and TRBJ1-3, is EPEVTQTPSHQVTQMGQEVILRCVPISNHLYFYWYRQILGQKVEFLVSFYNNEISEKSEIFDDQFSVERPDGSNFTLKIRSTKLEDSAMYFCASSGQGRSGNTIYFGEGSWLTVV.

The V call is TRBV19, the J call TRBJ2-3, with 8 bases aligning to TRBD1. Trimming took 3 bases from V and 6 from J; bases not matched to a gene: 8. The CDR3 totals 15 residues. The germline gives CDR1 LNHDA, CDR2 SQIVND (reference sequence). This CDR3 reads CASSIWTGKVDTQYF. CDR3 in DNA: TGTGCCAGTAGTATTTGGACAGGGAAGGTGGATACGCAGTATTTT.

The gene calls are TRBV6-4 and TRBJ1-5; no reliable D call. CDR3 length equals 12 residues. Germline CDR1 is MRHNA and CDR2 is SNTAGT. Trimming removed 6 bases at V and 4 bases at J, with 7 bases between. The CDR3 DNA reads TGTGCCAGCAGCGTAAAAAATCAGCCCCAGCATTTT. It yields the protein CASSVKNQPQHF.

The chain employs TRBV27 and TRBJ1-1; D not certain. Germline loops: CDR1 MNHEY, CDR2 SMNVEV (reference sequence). The length of the CDR3 is 15 residues. The ends were cut back, 3 bases at V and 1 base at J, with 12 bases in the middle. This CDR3 reads CASSFVSTKNTEAFF. For the CDR3, the DNA is TGTGCCAGCAGTTTTGTAAGTACTAAGAACACTGAAGCTTTCTTT.

CDR3 sequence: CASSQETGAPYEQYF. The CDR3, as DNA: TGCGCCAGCAGCCAAGAGACAGGGGCTCCCTACGAGCAGTACTTC. The genes are TRBV4-3 and TRBJ2-7; 8 positions match TRBD1. The trim removed 0 bases at V and 2 bases at J, leaving 3 bases unmatched. CDR1 and CDR2 from the germline V gene are LGHNA and YSLEER. The CDR3 has 15 residues.

The chain carries TRBV23-1 and TRBJ2-2; D might be TRBD1 (5 bases). TRBV23-1 is an ORF for which the function is uncertain. The V and J ends lost 0 bases and 8 bases respectively, with 7 bases between them. The CDR3 consists of 13 residues. This CDR3 is CASSQSHRGELFF. CDR3 sequence (DNA): TGCGCCAGCAGTCAATCCCACAGGGGGGAGCTGTTTTTT.

J is TRBJ1-2 and V is TRBV11-2, with TRBD1 matching 9 bases. V gave up 1 base and J gave up 11 bases; unmatched junction bases: 8. Germline loops: CDR1 SGHAT, CDR2 FQNNGV. The CDR3 is 14 residues long. The CDR3 DNA follows: TGTGCCAGCAGCTTAGTCCCGGGACAGGGACGGTACACCTTC. This encodes CASSLVPGQGRYTF.

The chain is built from TRBV28 and TRBJ1-1; tentatively, D is TRBD1 (6 bases). CDR1 and CDR2 (germline): MDHEN, SYDVKM. With 7 bases removed from V and 0 bases from J, the gap between germline ends came to 6 bases. The CDR3 is made up of 12 amino acids. CDR3 loop: CASTGVNTEAFF. The CDR3 DNA reads TGTGCCAGCACAGGGGTGAACACTGAAGCTTTCTTT.

The V and J genes are TRBV10-1 and TRBJ2-2; D may be TRBD1 (6 bases). The germline gives CDR1 WNHNN, CDR2 SYGVQD (reference sequence). The CDR3 sequence is 15 residues long. Trimming cost V 0 bases and J 5 bases, with 10 bases left between them. The CDR3, as DNA: TGCGCCAGCAGTGAGTCGGGGGCAGGGACCGGGGAGCTGTTTTTT. Translation gives CASSESGAGTGELFF.

This clone appeared once. The gene calls are TRBV4-3 and TRBJ1-4; D not resolved. The CDR3 runs to 16 residues. Trimming shortened V by 1 base and J by 0 bases, and 9 bases separated the two germline ends. Germline V gene data show CDR1 as LGHNA and CDR2 as YSLEER. The CDR3 nucleotides are TGCGCCAGCAGCCAAGGCCCGCCAGCAACTAATGAAAAACTGTTTTTT. It is translated as CASSQGPPATNEKLFF.

The CDR3 nucleotides read TGTGCCAGCAGCCCTCAAGGCGGGAGCACAGATACGCAGTATTTT. Protein sequence: CASSPQGGSTDTQYF. V and J are TRBV9 and TRBJ2-3, with D perhaps TRBD2 (5 bases). Per germline, CDR1 SGDLS and CDR2 YYNGEE. Trimming cost V 4 bases and J 0 bases, with 12 bases left between them. The CDR3 runs 15 residues. The entire variable domain, with the rest obtained from reference TRBV9 and TRBJ2-3, is as follows: DSGVTQTPKHLITATGQRVTLRCSPRSGDLSVYWYQQSLDQGLQFLIQYYNGEERAKGNILERFSAQQFPDLHSELNLSSLELGDSALYFCASSPQGGSTDTQYFGPGTRLTVL.

The count of this clone is one. The chain joins TRBV6-1 to TRBJ1-1; 8 bases line up with TRBD1. Germline assignment: CDR1 MNHNS and CDR2 SASEGT. With 4 bases clipped from V and 5 bases from J, the junction kept 6 bases outside the gene matches. The CDR3 runs to 14 residues. This CDR3 reads CASSVARGQTEAFF. The CDR3 region has the DNA TGTGCCAGCAGTGTTGCCAGGGGGCAGACTGAAGCTTTCTTT.

This rearrangement joins TRBV19 to TRBJ1-1; maybe TRBD1 (6 bases). Germline assignment: CDR1 LNHDA and CDR2 SQIVND (reference sequence). V gave up 3 bases and J gave up 4 bases, with 12 bases separating them. CDR3 length equals 14 residues. The DNA of the CDR3 is TGTGCCAGTAGTATGAACAGGGCAGGCACTGAAGCTTTCTTT. This sequence encodes CASSMNRAGTEAFF.

V is TRBV21-1 and J is TRBJ1-6. TRBV21-1 is marked as a pseudogene. The CDR3 covers 19 residues. The CDR3 region has the DNA TGTGCCAGCAGCAAAGCGAGCGATTCAAAGGTTAGGAATAATTCACCCCTCCACTTT. Protein sequence: CASSKASDSKVRNNSPLHF.

V gene TRBV21-1 combines with J gene TRBJ2-1; the table's TRBD1 call for D was not verified on the DNA. TRBV21-1 is recorded as a pseudogene. The CDR3 is 16 amino acids. DNA for the CDR3: TGTGCCAGCAGCAAAGAGGACAGGTGCTCCTACAATGAGCAGTTCTTC. This gives the protein CASSKEDRCSYNEQFF.

To note about this clone: Other DNA sequences within the sample encode an identical CDR3. The chain couples TRBV30 to TRBJ2-6; the D gene is possibly TRBD1 (6 bases). Germline values: CDR1 GTSNPN, CDR2 SVGIG (reference sequence). The CDR3 runs 14 residues. Trimming pared 2 bases from V and 2 bases from J, leaving 7 bases between. CDR3 in amino acids: CAWSPGAGANVLTF. The CDR3 coding sequence is TGTGCCTGGAGTCCAGGGGCTGGGGCCAACGTCCTGACTTTC.

About this clone: Other DNA sequences in the same sample also yield this CDR3. The chain is built from TRBV5-6 and TRBJ2-2, with 10 positions matching TRBD2. With 3 bases clipped from V and 1 base from J, the junction kept 6 bases outside the gene matches. The germline V gene has CDR1 SGHDT and CDR2 YYEEEE. The CDR3 is 17 amino acids. The CDR3 sequence is CASSSGLAGVNTGELFF. For the CDR3, the DNA is TGTGCCAGCAGCTCGGGGCTAGCGGGGGTGAACACCGGGGAGCTGTTTTTT.